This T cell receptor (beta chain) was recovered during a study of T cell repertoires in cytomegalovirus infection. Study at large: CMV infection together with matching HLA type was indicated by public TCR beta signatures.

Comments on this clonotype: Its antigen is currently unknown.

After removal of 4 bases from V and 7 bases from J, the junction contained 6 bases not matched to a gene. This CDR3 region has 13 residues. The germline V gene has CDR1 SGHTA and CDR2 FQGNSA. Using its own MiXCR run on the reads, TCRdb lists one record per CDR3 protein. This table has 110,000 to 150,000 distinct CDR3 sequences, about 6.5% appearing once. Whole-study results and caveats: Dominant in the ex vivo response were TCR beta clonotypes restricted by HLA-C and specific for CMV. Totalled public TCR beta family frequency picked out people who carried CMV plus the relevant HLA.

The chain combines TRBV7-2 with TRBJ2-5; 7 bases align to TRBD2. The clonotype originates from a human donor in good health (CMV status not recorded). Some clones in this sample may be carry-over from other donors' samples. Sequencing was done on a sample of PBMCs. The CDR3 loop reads CASSYRGEGTQYF. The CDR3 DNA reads TGTGCCAGCAGCTATCGCGGGGAGGGGACCCAGTACTTC.